The 4 T cell receptor beta chains in this list originate from one sample, sequenced in a study of T cells after yellow fever vaccination. TCRdb re-called the 5' RACE reads with MiXCR, one entry per CDR3 protein. The sample carries approximately 450,000 distinct CDR3 sequences, around 19% recorded once. The source material was PBMCs, sampled before the yellow fever booster vaccination. The receptors were sampled from a man younger than 30 who received the YFV17D yellow fever vaccine.

This sequence joins TRBV15 and TRBJ2-3; weak D call: TRBD1 (5 bases). Trimming took off 0 bases at V and 6 bases at J, with 13 bases between the two ends. CDR3 size: 15 residues. Looked up from germline, CDR1 is LNHNV and CDR2 is YYDKDF (reference sequence). Here the CDR3 DNA reads TGTGCCACCAGCAGAGATGCAGGGAACCGGGATACGCAGTATTTT. Its protein is CATSRDAGNRDTQYF.

V and J are TRBV29-1 and TRBJ2-1; TRBD2 aligns across 12 bases. CDR3 length equals 14 residues. Germline V CDR1 and CDR2: SQVTM, ANQGSEA. The V gene end was trimmed by 7 bases and the J gene end by 13 bases; junction bases not matched to a gene: 14. CDR3 bases: TGCAGCGCTGACCGGCTAGCGGGGGGGCCGGGCCAGTTCTTC. It encodes CSADRLAGGPGQFF.

The chain links TRBV4-3 to TRBJ1-5; D is ambiguous. This CDR3 spans 15 amino acids. The V end was cut by 0 bases, the J end by 4 bases, with 10 bases between. Germline CDR1 reads LGHNA; CDR2 reads YSLEER. Here the CDR3 DNA reads TGCGCCAGCAGCCAAGATTTGGCCCCGAATCAGCCCCAGCATTTT. Encoded protein: CASSQDLAPNQPQHF.

A few counts support this clonotype. The CDR3 region is CASSLALAGALRDTQYF. The CDR3 nucleotides read TGCGCCAGCAGCTTGGCCCTAGCGGGGGCCTTACGGGATACGCAGTATTTT. The chain is built from TRBV5-1 and TRBJ2-3; 10 positions match TRBD2. Germline V gene sequence: CDR1 SGHRS, CDR2 YFSETQ. The V segment lost 0 bases and the J segment 6 bases; nucleotides outside the gene matches: 10. The CDR3 extends over 17 amino acids.